Sequencing of this T cell receptor (beta chain) was carried out in a study of blood T cell repertoires in COVID-19. About the research overall: Material from acute and convalescent COVID-19 was sourced from the United States, Italy and Spain. T cells, B-cell-depleted T cells, or PBMCs supplied cDNA or gDNA.

This CDR3 has 16 amino acids. CDR1 and CDR2 (germline): ENHRY, SYGVKD. With 6 bases clipped from V and 4 bases from J, the junction kept 6 bases outside the gene matches. Authors' data handling: Researchers report that nucleated cell counts were estimated from reference gene primer amplification. Clones were read by immunoSEQ multiplex PCR, and TCRdb kept only the in-frame ones, dropping some. The D gene and trimming were derived from the DNA, and the V and J assignments and clone size from that table. The repertoire holds approximately 50,000 clones, with 84% as singletons. Input material: peripheral blood. The source of this sequence is a human donor in a cohort sampled during active COVID-19. The rearrangement links TRBV10-3 to TRBJ2-3; TRBD2 aligns across 14 bases. CDR3 residues: CAISTGGLAGADTQYF. CDR3 sequence (DNA): TGTGCCATCAGCACGGGGGGACTAGCGGGAGCAGATACGCAGTATTTT.